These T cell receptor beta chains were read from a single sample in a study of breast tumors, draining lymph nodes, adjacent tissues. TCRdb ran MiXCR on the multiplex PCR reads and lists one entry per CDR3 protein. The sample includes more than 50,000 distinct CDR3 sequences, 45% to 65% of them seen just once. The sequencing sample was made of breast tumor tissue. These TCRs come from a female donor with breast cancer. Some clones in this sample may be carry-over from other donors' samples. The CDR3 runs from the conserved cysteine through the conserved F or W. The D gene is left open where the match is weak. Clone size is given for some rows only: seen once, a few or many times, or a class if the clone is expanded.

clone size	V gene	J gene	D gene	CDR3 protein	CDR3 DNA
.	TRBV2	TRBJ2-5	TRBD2	CASSSGGAGETQYF	TGTGCCAGCAGTAGCGGGGGGGCCGGGGAGACCCAGTACTTC
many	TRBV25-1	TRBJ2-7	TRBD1	CASSEGQGAWEQYF	TGTGCCAGCAGTGAGGGACAGGGGGCGTGGGAGCAGTACTTC
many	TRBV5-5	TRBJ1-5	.	CASSPMPRGGGNQPQHF	TGTGCCAGCAGCCCCATGCCGAGGGGGGGCGGCAATCAGCCCCAGCATTTT
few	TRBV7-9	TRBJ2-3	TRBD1	CASSAGTAETSTDTQYF	TGTGCCAGCAGTGCCGGGACAGCCGAAACTAGCACAGATACGCAGTATTTT
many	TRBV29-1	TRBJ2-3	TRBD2	CSGTAGGPGDTQYF	TGCAGCGGAACAGCGGGGGGCCCGGGGGATACGCAGTATTTT
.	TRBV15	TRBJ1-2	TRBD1	CATSRDWAGGDYGYTF	TGTGCCACCAGCAGAGACTGGGCAGGGGGCGACTATGGCTACACCTTC
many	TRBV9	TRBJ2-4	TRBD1	CASSPRGGQGVSKNIQYF	TGTGCCAGCAGCCCCCGAGGAGGACAGGGGGTCAGCAAAAACATTCAGTACTTC
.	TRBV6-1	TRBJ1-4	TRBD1	CASSPPSGTVNEKLFF	TGTGCCAGCAGTCCCCCCAGCGGGACAGTTAATGAAAAACTGTTTTTT
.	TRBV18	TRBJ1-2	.	CASSPDENYGYTF	TGTGCCAGCTCACCCGACGAGAATTATGGCTACACCTTC
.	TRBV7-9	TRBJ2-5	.	CASSLNGGRGAAETQYF	TGTGCCAGCAGCTTAAATGGGGGGCGAGGAGCTGCGGAGACCCAGTACTTC
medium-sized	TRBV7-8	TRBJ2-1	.	CASSPGRFEQFF	TGTGCCAGCAGTCCAGGGAGGTTCGAGCAGTTCTTC
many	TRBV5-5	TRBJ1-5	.	CASSLDPVTVQPQHF	TGTGCCAGCAGCTTGGATCCTGTAACAGTTCAGCCCCAGCATTTT
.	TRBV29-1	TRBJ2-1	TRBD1	CSFLPGTVYNEQFF	TGCAGCTTCCTCCCCGGGACAGTCTACAATGAGCAGTTCTTC
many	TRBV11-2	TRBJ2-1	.	CASSPSGDEQFF	TGTGCCAGCAGCCCTAGTGGGGATGAGCAGTTCTTC
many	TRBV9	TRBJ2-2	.	CASSVFRATGELFF	TGTGCCAGCAGCGTCTTCAGGGCCACCGGGGAGCTGTTTTTT
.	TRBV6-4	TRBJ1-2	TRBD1	CASSHGTGVPYGYTF	TGTGCCAGCAGTCACGGGACAGGGGTCCCCTATGGCTACACCTTC
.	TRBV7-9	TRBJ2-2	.	CASRDRGELFF	TGTGCCAGCAGGGATAGGGGGGAGCTGTTTTTT
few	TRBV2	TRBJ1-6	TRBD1	CATQGRESPLHF	TGTGCCACACAGGGGCGGGAGTCACCCCTCCACTTT
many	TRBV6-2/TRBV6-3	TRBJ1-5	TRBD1	CASSYWGQGRVQPQHF	TGTGCCAGCAGTTACTGGGGACAGGGGCGAGTCCAGCCCCAGCATTTT
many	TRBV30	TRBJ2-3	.	CAWSMGRSSTDTQYF	TGTGCCTGGAGTATGGGGAGGTCTAGCACAGATACGCAGTATTTT
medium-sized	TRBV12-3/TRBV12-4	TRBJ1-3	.	CASSLLAGSGNTIYF	TGTGCCAGCAGTTTATTGGCCGGCTCTGGAAACACCATATATTTT
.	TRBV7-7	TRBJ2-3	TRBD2	CASNQLAGGGTDTQYF	TGTGCCAGCAACCAACTAGCGGGGGGTGGCACAGATACGCAGTATTTT
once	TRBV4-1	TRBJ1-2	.	CASSLGTGSAYGYTF	TGCGCCAGCAGCCTCGGGACGGGATCAGCCTATGGCTACACCTTC
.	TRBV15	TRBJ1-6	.	CATSPQPLNSPLHF	TGTGCCACCAGCCCCCAGCCTCTGAATTCACCCCTCCACTTT
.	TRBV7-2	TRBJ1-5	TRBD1	CASSTRDSQPQHF	TGTGCCAGCAGCACCCGGGACAGTCAGCCCCAGCATTTT
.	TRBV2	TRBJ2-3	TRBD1	CASRGDRSFTDTQYF	TGTGCCAGCAGGGGGGACAGGTCCTTCACAGATACGCAGTATTTT
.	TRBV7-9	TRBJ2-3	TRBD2	CASSARELAGRADTQYF	TGTGCCAGCAGTGCTAGAGAACTAGCGGGGAGGGCAGATACGCAGTATTTT
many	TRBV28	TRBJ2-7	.	CASRPGPYYEQYF	TGTGCCAGCAGACCAGGACCATACTACGAGCAGTACTTC
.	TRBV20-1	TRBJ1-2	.	CSAMSRSYGYTF	TGCAGTGCTATGTCCAGGTCGTATGGCTACACCTTC
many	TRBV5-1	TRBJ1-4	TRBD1	CASSRGTGGRGTNEKLFF	TGCGCCAGCAGCCGAGGGACAGGGGGTCGTGGAACTAATGAAAAACTGTTTTTT
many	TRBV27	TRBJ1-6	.	CASSPVDYNSPLHF	TGTGCCAGCAGTCCCGTGGACTATAATTCACCCCTCCACTTT
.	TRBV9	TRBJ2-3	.	CASRTGGTDTQYF	TGTGCCAGCAGAACGGGGGGCACAGATACGCAGTATTTT
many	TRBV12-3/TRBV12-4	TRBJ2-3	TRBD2	CASSPRLAGSGDTQYF	TGTGCCAGCAGCCCCAGACTAGCGGGGTCGGGGGATACGCAGTATTTT
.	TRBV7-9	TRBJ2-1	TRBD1	CASSSETGTVYNEQFF	TGTGCCAGCAGCTCCGAAACCGGGACAGTCTACAATGAGCAGTTCTTC
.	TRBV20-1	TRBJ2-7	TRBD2	CSARPAAGAASYEQYF	TGCAGTGCTAGACCGGCAGCGGGGGCAGCCTCCTACGAGCAGTACTTC
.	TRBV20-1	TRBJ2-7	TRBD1	CSARDRDRGLGYEQYF	TGCAGTGCTAGGGATCGGGACAGGGGTCTGGGCTACGAGCAGTACTTC
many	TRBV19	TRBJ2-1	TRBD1	CASSMQGETYNEQFF	TGTGCCAGTAGTATGCAGGGGGAAACCTACAATGAGCAGTTCTTC
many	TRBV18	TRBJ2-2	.	CASSPWGLMNTGELFF	TGTGCCAGCTCACCATGGGGGCTGATGAACACCGGGGAGCTGTTTTTT
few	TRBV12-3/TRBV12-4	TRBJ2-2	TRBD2	CASSSRTSGELFF	TGTGCCAGCAGTTCCAGGACTAGCGGGGAGCTGTTTTTT